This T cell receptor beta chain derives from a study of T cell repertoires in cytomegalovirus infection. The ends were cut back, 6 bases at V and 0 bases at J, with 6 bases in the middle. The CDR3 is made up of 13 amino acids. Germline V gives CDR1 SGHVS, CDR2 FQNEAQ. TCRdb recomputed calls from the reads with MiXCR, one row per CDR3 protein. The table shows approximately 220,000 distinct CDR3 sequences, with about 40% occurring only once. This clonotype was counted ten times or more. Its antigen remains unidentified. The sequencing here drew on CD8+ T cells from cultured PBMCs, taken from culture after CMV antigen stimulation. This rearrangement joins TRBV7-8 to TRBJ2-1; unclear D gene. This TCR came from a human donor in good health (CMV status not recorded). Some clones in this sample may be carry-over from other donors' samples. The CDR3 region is CASSRSSYNEQFF. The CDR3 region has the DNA TGTGCCAGCAGTAGGAGCTCCTACAATGAGCAGTTCTTC.